This TCR beta chain was found in a study of blood T cell repertoires in COVID-19 (TCRdb year 2020). Regarding the research as a whole: The collaborator samples originated in the United States, Italy and Spain and spanned the acute and convalescent phases of COVID-19. The material from the prospective study consisted of cDNA or gDNA derived from T cells, B-cell-depleted T cells, or PBMCs. Subjects who had been exposed to COVID-19, were actively infected with it, or had recovered from it provided the deeply sampled blood TCRbeta repertoires that made up the dataset. The repertoires were made available in a free public database intended to serve as a resource for research on the immune response to SARS-CoV-2. The samples were drawn from two sources: the first 160 participants of the ongoing ImmuneRACE study, and 1,000 to 1,500 subjects contributed by 6 global collaborators. The sample metadata nearly always contained a de-identified subject ID, COVID-19 status, age in years and sex. HLA class I and class II types, where available, came from metadata supplied by the sample provider rather than from assay-based typing. Paper-wide results and their limitations: The quantity of clinical and demographic metadata differed by source and by participant and was supplied without curation.

Note on this clone: Its antigen is not yet known. One base away there is no much larger clone; base qualities are not given.

The immunoSEQ Assay, a bias-controlled multiplex PCR, was used to amplify TCRbeta CDR3 regions from genomic DNA. For the original study's pipeline: The number of nucleated cells in each sample was estimated by amplification of reference gene primers within the assay. Sequence reads were collapsed and filtered to measure the absolute abundance of every unique TCRbeta CDR3 rearrangement. For each sample, productive Simpson clonality was calculated as the square root of Simpson's diversity index over productive rearrangements. This is the immuneACCESS table as TCRdb keeps it, with only in-frame sequences that have V and J called. A part of the clones is gone; compared with another copy, unresolved V genes explain less than half, and the rest is unexplained. Clone size and the V and J calls come from that table; the DNA yielded D and trimming. The sample table shows about 190,000 clones, and 90% are seen once. Jointly, the top ten make up 0.55% to 0.8% of the sample.

The collaborating institutions used their own protocols to collect whole blood in K2EDTA tubes. For TCRbeta analysis, collaborator samples were shipped as frozen whole blood, as isolated PBMCs, or as DNA extracted from either sample type. The junction shows trimming of 6 bases on V and 7 bases on J, plus 15 bases between the germline ends. Reading the germline V gene gives CDR1 KGHSH and CDR2 LQKENI. The CDR3, from cysteine to phenylalanine, totals 14 residues. The read is trimmed to its CDR3 DNA, 42 bases read in frame from base 1. The chain joins TRBV18 to TRBJ1-4; the D gene cannot be resolved reliably. Sequenced sample: peripheral blood. This receptor was identified in a man aged 50 to 59 with acute or convalescent COVID-19. This receptor has the CDR3 CASSLAGRSEKLFF. The base sequence is TGTGCCAGCTCCCTTGCGGGGAGGAGTGAAAAACTGTTTTTT.